The rows below give T cell receptor beta chains drawn from one sample of a study of cytomegalovirus exposure and HLA in healthy donors. Sequencing used immunoSEQ multiplex PCR; TCRdb keeps in-frame clones, though not all of them. Among some 170,000 clones listed, 75% to 80% were seen once. The sequencing input was PBMCs. These receptors all come from a man aged 40-50 years in good health and CMV-seropositive. The CDR3 runs from the conserved cysteine through the conserved F or W. The D gene is left open where the match is weak. Clone size is stated in some rows and not others, as once, few, many or a class when expanded.

CASSYSPRTSIYEQYF TGTGCCAGCAGTTACTCGCCTAGGACTTCAATCTACGAGCAGTACTTC . TRBV6-5 16 TRBJ2-7 once
CASSLRTGGHLNTEAFF TGTGCCAGCAGTTTACGGACAGGGGGTCATCTGAACACTGAAGCTTTCTTT TRBD1 TRBV27 17 TRBJ1-1 .
CASSPGLLRQYF TGTGCCAGCAGCCCAGGACTTCTCAGGCAGTATTTT . TRBV14 12 TRBJ2-3 .
CASSSGTRNTGELFF TGTGCCAGCAGCTCTGGGACTAGGAACACCGGGGAGCTGTTTTTT TRBD2 TRBV5-8 15 TRBJ2-2 .
CASSSDRAAQYF TGTGCCAGCAGCTCGGACAGGGCGGCGCAGTACTTC TRBD1 TRBV7-8 12 TRBJ2-7 .
CASSPGGSQMNTEAFF TGTGCCAGCAGTCCGGGGGGGTCGCAGATGAACACTGAAGCTTTCTTT . TRBV28 16 TRBJ1-1 .
CASTRTGLAGHEQYF TGTGCCAGCACCCGAACGGGACTAGCCGGCCACGAGCAGTACTTC TRBD2 TRBV6-6 15 TRBJ2-7 few
CASSDPTSGRQYEQFF TGCGCCAGCAGTGACCCTACTAGCGGGAGGCAGTATGAGCAGTTCTTC TRBD2 TRBV10-1 16 TRBJ2-1 .
CAWSGEARSYNEQFF TGTGCCTGGAGTGGGGAGGCCAGGTCCTACAATGAGCAGTTCTTC . TRBV30 15 TRBJ2-1 .
CSVLVDGYTF TGCAGCGTTTTAGTCGATGGCTACACCTTC . TRBV29-1 10 TRBJ1-2 .
CASRGSGSEQYF TGTGCCAGCAGGGGTAGCGGGAGCGAGCAGTACTTC TRBD2 TRBV25-1 12 TRBJ2-7 .
CASSSAGGDGYGYTF TGCGCCAGCAGCTCCGCAGGGGGCGACGGCTATGGCTACACCTTC TRBD1 TRBV5-1 15 TRBJ1-2 .
CASSGGGGNYGYTF TGTGCCAGCAGCGGGGGGGGAGGCAACTATGGCTACACCTTC . TRBV6-1 14 TRBJ1-2 .
CSVEEGGYNEQFF TGCAGCGTTGAAGAGGGGGGGTACAATGAGCAGTTCTTC TRBD2 TRBV29-1 13 TRBJ2-1 .
CASSAQGRAEAFF TGTGCCAGCAGTGCGCAGGGTAGGGCTGAAGCTTTCTTT . TRBV6-1 13 TRBJ1-1 .
CASSRQGALYEQYF TGTGCCAGCAGCCGACAGGGGGCTCTCTACGAGCAGTACTTC TRBD1 TRBV7-2 14 TRBJ2-7 .
CASTPSRLTGANVLTF TGTGCCAGCACCCCTTCTCGGTTGACTGGGGCCAACGTCCTGACTTTC . TRBV7-2 16 TRBJ2-6 few
CASSSTRTSNTEAFF TGTGCCAGCAGCTCGACGCGGACTTCGAACACTGAAGCTTTCTTT . TRBV11-3 15 TRBJ1-1 .
CASSLSPGDGYQPQHF TGTGCCAGCAGCTTATCGCCAGGGGATGGATATCAGCCCCAGCATTTT . TRBV13 16 TRBJ1-5 .
CAWSLATGGGNTIYF TGTGCCTGGAGCCTAGCGACAGGGGGCGGAAACACCATATATTTT TRBD1 TRBV30 15 TRBJ1-3 .
CASSPGGQGGTDTQYF TGTGCCAGCAGCCCAGGCGGACAGGGAGGCACAGATACGCAGTATTTT TRBD1 TRBV7-3 16 TRBJ2-3 .
CASRAGNTEAFF TGCGCCAGCAGGGCAGGGAACACTGAAGCTTTCTTT . TRBV5-1 12 TRBJ1-1 .
CASSPPGGGGSSYEQYF TGTGCCAGCTCACCACCGGGAGGCGGAGGGTCATCCTACGAGCAGTACTTC . TRBV18 17 TRBJ2-7 .
CASSGVGTEAFF TGTGCCAGCAGCGGGGTTGGAACTGAAGCTTTCTTT . TRBV25-1 12 TRBJ1-1 few
CAISRERNEQYF TGTGCCATCAGTCGAGAGAGGAACGAGCAGTACTTC . TRBV10-3 12 TRBJ2-7 once
CASSVLAGGNEQFF TGCGCCAGCAGTGTTCTAGCGGGAGGCAATGAGCAGTTCTTC TRBD2 TRBV10-1 14 TRBJ2-1 .
CASWVIGGADQPQHF TGTGCCAGCTGGGTGATAGGGGGGGCTGATCAGCCCCAGCATTTT . TRBV6-1 15 TRBJ1-5 .
CASSFGTRSYEQYF TGTGCCAGCAGCTTTGGGACTAGGAGTTACGAGCAGTACTTC TRBD2 TRBV7-2 14 TRBJ2-7 .
CASSGQGAGTGELFF TGTGCCAGCAGTGGACAGGGGGCAGGGACCGGGGAGCTGTTTTTT TRBD1 TRBV6-6 15 TRBJ2-2 .
CAYEGLAGVGTQYF TGTGCCTACGAGGGACTAGCGGGAGTGGGTACGCAGTATTTT TRBD2 TRBV30 14 TRBJ2-3 few
CASSLQGQGWTGELFF TGTGCCAGCAGTTTGCAGGGGCAGGGCTGGACCGGGGAGCTGTTTTTT . TRBV27 16 TRBJ2-2 .
CSVGLAGAPDTQYF TGCAGCGTTGGCCTAGCGGGTGCCCCAGATACGCAGTATTTT TRBD2 TRBV29-1 14 TRBJ2-3 .
CSVPRTGGTTYNEQFF TGCAGCGTGCCTAGGACAGGGGGCACGACCTACAATGAGCAGTTCTTC TRBD1 TRBV29-1 16 TRBJ2-1 few
CASSLWAGMNTEAFF TGTGCCAGCAGTTTATGGGCAGGCATGAACACTGAAGCTTTCTTT . TRBV27 15 TRBJ1-1 .
CASSIDLDSQSYEQYF TGTGCCAGTAGTATAGATCTCGACAGTCAGTCCTACGAGCAGTACTTC . TRBV19 16 TRBJ2-7 .
CASSARRVASEQYF TGTGCCAGCAGCGCACGGAGGGTGGCGTCGGAGCAGTACTTC . TRBV9 14 TRBJ2-7 .
CSVDLAFEQFF TGCAGCGTTGATCTAGCATTTGAGCAGTTCTTC . TRBV29-1 11 TRBJ2-1 .
CASSPARGTDTGELFF TGTGCCAGCAGCCCCGCTCGGGGTACGGACACCGGGGAGCTGTTTTTT . TRBV27 16 TRBJ2-2 .
CASSLTGHLTYEQYF TGTGCCAGCAGCCTAACGGGACATTTGACCTACGAGCAGTACTTC . TRBV28 15 TRBJ2-7 .